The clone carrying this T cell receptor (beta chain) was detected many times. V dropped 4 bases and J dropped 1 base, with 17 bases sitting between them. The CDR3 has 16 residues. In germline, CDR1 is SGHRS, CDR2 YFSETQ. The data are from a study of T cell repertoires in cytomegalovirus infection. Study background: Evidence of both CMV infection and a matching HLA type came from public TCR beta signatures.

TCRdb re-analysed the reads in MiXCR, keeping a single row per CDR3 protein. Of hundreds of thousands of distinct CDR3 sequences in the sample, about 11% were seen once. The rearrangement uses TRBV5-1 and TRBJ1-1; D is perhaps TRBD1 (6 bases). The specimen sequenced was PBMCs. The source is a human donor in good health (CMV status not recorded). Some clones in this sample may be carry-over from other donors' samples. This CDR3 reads CASSQTGNKGNTEAFF. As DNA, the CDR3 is TGCGCCAGCAGCCAGACAGGTAATAAGGGGAACACTGAAGCTTTCTTT.